The source of this TCR beta chain is a study of vaccination and CD4 T cells after COVID-19. Across the study: Convalescents were six males and four females, two of them Hispanic. At a median approximately 100 days (range 35 to 161) after diagnosis, post-COVID samples were drawn. Overall study results and limits: A comparatively limited set of convalescent patients was examined, with no early post-infection timepoints.

For this clonotype: Its antigen is not known.

CDR1 is MNHNS, CDR2 SASEGT, per germline. V was pared by 6 bases and J by 3 bases, with 15 bases of the junction left unmatched. The CDR3 is made up of 17 amino acids. Indicated treatment: roughly 11-day PBMC culture with coronavirus spike peptide pools or control peptides (ViraFEST assay). From the approximately 10-day cultures, CD4+ T cells were isolated by negative selection. With the Oncomine TCR Beta short-read assay, DNA from cultured CD4+ T cells was sequenced. MiXCR was run by TCRdb on the PCR reads, yielding one entry per CDR3 protein. This table has over 15,000 distinct CDR3 sequences, approximately 73% appearing once.

The rearrangement links TRBV6-1 to TRBJ1-1, with TRBD1 matching 8 bases. This receptor was taken from a human donor who had recovered from COVID-19. Sequencing input: CD4+ T cells from blood, cultured in vitro. The CDR3 DNA reads TGTGCCAGCAGCCCCGGACAGGGAGGGAGGGCACACACTGAAGCTTTCTTT. Its translation is CASSPGQGGRAHTEAFF.